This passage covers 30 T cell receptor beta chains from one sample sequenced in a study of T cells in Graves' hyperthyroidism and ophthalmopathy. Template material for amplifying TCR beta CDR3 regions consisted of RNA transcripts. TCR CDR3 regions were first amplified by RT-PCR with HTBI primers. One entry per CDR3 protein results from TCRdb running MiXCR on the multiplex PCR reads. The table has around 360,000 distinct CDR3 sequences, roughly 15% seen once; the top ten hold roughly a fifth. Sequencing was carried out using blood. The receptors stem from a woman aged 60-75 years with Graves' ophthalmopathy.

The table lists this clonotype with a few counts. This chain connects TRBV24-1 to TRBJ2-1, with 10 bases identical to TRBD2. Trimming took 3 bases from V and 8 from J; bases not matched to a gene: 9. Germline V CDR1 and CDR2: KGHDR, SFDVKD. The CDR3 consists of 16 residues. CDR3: CATSDTSGNSYDEQFF. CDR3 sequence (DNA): TGTGCCACCAGTGATACTAGCGGGAACTCGTACGATGAGCAGTTCTTC.

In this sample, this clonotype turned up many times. CDR3 protein: CASSESAGLGELFF. CDR3 in DNA: TGTGCCAGCAGTGAAAGCGCAGGGTTGGGGGAGCTGTTTTTT. The V and J genes are TRBV2 and TRBJ2-2, with a tentative D call TRBD1 (5 bases). Deletions cut 2 bases from V and 8 bases from J, with 12 bases between. The CDR3 totals 14 residues. Per germline, CDR1 SNHLY and CDR2 FYNNEI.

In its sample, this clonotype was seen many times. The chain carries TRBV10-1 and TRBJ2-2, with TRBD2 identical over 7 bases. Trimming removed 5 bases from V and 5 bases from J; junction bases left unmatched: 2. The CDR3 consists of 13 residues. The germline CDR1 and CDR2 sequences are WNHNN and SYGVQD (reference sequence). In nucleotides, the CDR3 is TGCGCCAGCAGTCCGCGGGAGACCGGGGAGCTGTTTTTT. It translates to CASSPRETGELFF.

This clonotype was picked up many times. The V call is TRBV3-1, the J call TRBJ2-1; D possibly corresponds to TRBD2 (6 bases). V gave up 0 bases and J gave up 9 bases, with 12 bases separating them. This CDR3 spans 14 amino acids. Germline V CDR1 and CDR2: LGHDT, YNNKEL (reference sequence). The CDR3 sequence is CASSQDPSEGEQFF. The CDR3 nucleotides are TGTGCCAGCAGCCAAGATCCTAGCGAGGGTGAGCAGTTCTTC.

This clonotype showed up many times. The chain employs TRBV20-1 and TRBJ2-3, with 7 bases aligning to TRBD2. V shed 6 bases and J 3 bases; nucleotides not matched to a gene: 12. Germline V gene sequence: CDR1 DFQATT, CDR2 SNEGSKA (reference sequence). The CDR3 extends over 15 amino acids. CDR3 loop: CSAPPGTGGTDTQYF. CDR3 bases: TGCAGTGCCCCACCTGGGACGGGAGGAACAGATACGCAGTATTTT.

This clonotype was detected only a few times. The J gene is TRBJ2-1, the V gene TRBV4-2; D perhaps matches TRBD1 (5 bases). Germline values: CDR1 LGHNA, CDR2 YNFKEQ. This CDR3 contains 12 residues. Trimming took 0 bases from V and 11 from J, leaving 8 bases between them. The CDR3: CASSQEGPKQFF. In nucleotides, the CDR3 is TGTGCCAGCAGCCAAGAGGGGCCGAAGCAGTTCTTC.

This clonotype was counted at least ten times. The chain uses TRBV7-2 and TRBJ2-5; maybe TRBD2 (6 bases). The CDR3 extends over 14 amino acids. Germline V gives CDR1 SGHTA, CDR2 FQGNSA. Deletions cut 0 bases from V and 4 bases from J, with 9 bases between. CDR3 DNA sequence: TGTGCCAGCAGCTTAGCGTCGGGACTAGAGACCCAGTACTTC. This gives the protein CASSLASGLETQYF.

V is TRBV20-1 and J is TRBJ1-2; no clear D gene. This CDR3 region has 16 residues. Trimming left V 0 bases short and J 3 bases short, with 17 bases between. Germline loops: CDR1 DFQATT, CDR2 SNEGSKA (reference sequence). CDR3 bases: TGCAGTGCTAGAGACCTAGGAAAGGGATCGGACTATGGCTACACCTTC. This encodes CSARDLGKGSDYGYTF.

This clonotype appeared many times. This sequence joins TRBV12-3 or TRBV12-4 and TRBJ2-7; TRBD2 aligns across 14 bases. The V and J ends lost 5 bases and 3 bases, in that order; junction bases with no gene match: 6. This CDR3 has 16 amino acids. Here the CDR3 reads CASSRLAGGVGYEQYF. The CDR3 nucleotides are TGTGCCAGCAGTCGACTAGCGGGAGGGGTCGGCTACGAGCAGTACTTC.

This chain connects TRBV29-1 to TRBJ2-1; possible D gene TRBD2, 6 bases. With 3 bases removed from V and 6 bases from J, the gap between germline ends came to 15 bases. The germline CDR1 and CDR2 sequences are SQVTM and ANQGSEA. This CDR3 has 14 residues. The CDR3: CSVDGGPGVNEQFF. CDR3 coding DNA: TGCAGCGTTGATGGGGGTCCGGGGGTCAATGAGCAGTTCTTC.

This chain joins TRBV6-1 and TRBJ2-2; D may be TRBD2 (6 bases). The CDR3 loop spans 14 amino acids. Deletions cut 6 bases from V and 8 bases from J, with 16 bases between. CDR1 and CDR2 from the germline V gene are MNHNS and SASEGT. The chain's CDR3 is CASSADYVGGELFF. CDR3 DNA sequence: TGTGCCAGCAGCGCGGACTACGTTGGGGGGGAGCTGTTTTTT.

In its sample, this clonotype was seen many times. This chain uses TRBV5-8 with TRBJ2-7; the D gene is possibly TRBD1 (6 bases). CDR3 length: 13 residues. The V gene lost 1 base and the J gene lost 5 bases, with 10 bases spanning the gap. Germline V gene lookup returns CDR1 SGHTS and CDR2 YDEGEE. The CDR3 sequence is CASSLTGSDEQYF. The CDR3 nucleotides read TGTGCCAGCAGCTTGACAGGGTCCGACGAGCAGTACTTC.

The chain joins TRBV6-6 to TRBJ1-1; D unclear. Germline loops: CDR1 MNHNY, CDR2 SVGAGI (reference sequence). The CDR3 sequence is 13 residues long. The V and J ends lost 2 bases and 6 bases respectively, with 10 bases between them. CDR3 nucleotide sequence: TGTGCCAGCAGTTACCTCCCCGACGCTGAAGCTTTCTTT. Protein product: CASSYLPDAEAFF.

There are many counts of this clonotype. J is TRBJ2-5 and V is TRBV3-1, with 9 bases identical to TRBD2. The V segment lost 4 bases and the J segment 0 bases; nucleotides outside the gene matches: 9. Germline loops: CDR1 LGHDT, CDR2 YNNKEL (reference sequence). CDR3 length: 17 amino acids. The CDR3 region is CASSLGSWTSDQETQYF. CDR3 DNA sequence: TGTGCCAGCAGCCTCGGCTCTTGGACTAGCGACCAAGAGACCCAGTACTTC.

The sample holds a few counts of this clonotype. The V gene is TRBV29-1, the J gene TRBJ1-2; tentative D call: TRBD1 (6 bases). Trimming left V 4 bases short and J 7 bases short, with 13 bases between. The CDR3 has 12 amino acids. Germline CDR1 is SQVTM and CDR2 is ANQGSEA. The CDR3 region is CSVAQQGSGYTF. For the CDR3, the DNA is TGCAGCGTTGCCCAACAGGGCAGTGGCTACACCTTC.

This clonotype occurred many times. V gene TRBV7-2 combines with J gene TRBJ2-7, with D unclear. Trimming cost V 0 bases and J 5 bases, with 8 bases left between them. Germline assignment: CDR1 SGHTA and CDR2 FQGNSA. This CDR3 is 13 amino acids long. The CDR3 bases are TGTGCCAGCAGCTTAGCGGGTTATCACGAGCAGTACTTC. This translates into CASSLAGYHEQYF.

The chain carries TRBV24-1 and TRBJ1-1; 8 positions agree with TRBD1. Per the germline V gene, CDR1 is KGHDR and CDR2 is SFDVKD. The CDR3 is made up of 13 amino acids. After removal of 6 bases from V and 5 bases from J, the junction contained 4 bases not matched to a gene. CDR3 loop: CATSSGGRTEAFF. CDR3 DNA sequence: TGTGCCACCAGTTCAGGGGGCCGAACTGAAGCTTTCTTT.

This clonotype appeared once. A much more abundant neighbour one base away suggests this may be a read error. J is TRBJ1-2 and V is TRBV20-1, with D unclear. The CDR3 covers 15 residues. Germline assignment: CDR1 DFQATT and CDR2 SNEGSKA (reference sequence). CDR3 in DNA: TGCAGTGCTAGAGATAGGGAGGTCCGGGTATATGACTACACCTTC. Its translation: CSARDREVRVYDYTF.

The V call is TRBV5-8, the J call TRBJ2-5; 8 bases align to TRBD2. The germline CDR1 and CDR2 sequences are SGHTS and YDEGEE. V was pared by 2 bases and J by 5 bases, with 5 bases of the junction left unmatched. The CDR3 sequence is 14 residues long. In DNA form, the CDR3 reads TGTGCCAGCAGCTTAGCGGGGGTGCCGGAGACCCAGTACTTC. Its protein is CASSLAGVPETQYF.

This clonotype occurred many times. CDR3 loop: CASSSGTSDQETQYF. DNA for the CDR3: TGTGCCAGCAGCTCCGGGACTAGCGATCAAGAGACCCAGTACTTC. This sequence joins TRBV12-3 or TRBV12-4 and TRBJ2-5; TRBD2 aligns across 10 bases. The CDR3 runs 15 residues. V dropped 6 bases and J dropped 2; count of bases not matched to a gene: 6.

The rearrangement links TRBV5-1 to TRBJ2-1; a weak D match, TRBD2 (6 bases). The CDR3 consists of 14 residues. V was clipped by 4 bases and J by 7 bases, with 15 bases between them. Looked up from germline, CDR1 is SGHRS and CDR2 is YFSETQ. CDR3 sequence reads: CASSNPTSGNEQFF. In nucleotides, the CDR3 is TGCGCCAGCAGCAACCCGACTAGTGGGAATGAGCAGTTCTTC.

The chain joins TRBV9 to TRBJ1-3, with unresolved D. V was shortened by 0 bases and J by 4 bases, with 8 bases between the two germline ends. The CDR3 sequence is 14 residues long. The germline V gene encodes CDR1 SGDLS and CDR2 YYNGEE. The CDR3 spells CASSVELQGNTIYF. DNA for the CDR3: TGTGCCAGCAGCGTAGAGTTACAAGGAAACACCATATATTTT.

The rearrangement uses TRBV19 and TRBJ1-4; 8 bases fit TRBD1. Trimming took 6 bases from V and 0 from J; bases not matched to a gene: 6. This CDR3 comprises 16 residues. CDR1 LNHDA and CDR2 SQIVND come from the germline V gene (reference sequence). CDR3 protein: CASRDPGGPTNEKLFF. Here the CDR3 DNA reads TGTGCCAGTAGGGATCCAGGGGGCCCAACTAATGAAAAACTGTTTTTT. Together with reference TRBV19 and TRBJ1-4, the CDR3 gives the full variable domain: DGGITQSPKYLFRKEGQNVTLSCEQNLNHDAMYWYRQDPGQGLRLIYYSQIVNDFQKGDIAEGYSVSREKKESFPLTVTSAQKNPTAFYLCASRDPGGPTNEKLFFGSGTQLSVL.

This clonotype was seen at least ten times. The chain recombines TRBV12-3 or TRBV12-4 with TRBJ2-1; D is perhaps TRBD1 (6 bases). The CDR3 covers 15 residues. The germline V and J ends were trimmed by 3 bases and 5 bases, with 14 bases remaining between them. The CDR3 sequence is CASSFDRFGDNEQFF. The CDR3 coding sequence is TGTGCCAGCAGTTTTGACAGGTTTGGTGACAATGAGCAGTTCTTC.

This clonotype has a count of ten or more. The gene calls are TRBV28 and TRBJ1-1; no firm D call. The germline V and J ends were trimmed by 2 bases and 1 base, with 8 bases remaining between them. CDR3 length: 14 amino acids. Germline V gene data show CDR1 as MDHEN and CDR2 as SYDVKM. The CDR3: CASSLRNSNTEAFF. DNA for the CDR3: TGTGCCAGCAGTTTAAGGAACTCGAACACTGAAGCTTTCTTT.

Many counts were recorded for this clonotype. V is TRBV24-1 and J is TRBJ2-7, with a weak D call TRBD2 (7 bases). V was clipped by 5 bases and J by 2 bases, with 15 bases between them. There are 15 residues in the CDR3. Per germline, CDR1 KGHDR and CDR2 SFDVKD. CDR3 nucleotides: TGTGCCACCAGTGTGGGGGGGCAAGGGGCCTACGAGCAGTACTTC. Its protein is CATSVGGQGAYEQYF.

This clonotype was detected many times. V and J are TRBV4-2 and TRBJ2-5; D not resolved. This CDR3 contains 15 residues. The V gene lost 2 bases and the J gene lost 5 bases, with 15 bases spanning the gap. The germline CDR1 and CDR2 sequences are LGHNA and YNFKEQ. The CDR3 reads CASSQSLNYLETQYF. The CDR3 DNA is TGTGCCAGCAGCCAAAGCTTGAACTATCTGGAGACCCAGTACTTC.

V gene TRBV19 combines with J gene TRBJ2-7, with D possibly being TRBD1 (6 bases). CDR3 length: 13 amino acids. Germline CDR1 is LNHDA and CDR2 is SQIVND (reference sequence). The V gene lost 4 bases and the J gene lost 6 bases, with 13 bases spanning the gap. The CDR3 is CASSTWTVSEQYF. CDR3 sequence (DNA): TGTGCCAGTAGTACCTGGACAGTAAGCGAGCAGTACTTC.

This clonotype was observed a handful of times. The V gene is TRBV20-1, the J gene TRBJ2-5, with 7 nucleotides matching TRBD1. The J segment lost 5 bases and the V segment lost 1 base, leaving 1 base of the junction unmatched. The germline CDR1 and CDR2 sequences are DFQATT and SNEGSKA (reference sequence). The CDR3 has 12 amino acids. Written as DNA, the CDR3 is TGCAGTGCTAGAGTACAGGGGGAGACCCAGTACTTC. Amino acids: CSARVQGETQYF.

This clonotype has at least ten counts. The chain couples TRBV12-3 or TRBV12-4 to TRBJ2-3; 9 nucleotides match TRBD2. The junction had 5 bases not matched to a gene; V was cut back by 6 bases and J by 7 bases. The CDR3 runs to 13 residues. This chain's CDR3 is CASRGTSLHTQYF. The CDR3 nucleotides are TGTGCCAGCAGGGGGACTAGCTTACATACGCAGTATTTT.